This TCR beta chain was captured in a study of shared clonotypes between healthy human individuals. Germline values: CDR1 KGHSH, CDR2 LQKENI. Trimming shortened V by 4 bases and J by 0 bases, and 6 bases separated the two germline ends. The CDR3 runs to 13 residues. The table came from immunoSEQ multiplex PCR; TCRdb's copy has only in-frame clones and leaves some out. This sample yields over a million clones, of which around three quarters are seen a single time; under 0.65% belongs to the top ten. About this clone itself: The sample holds other DNA sequences that translate to the same CDR3.

The receptor comes from a man aged 18 to 30 in good health. Some clones in this sample may be carry-over from other donors' samples. The material sequenced was memory CD4+ T cells from PBMCs. Indicated subset: CD45RA-negative fraction. The J gene is TRBJ2-5, the V gene TRBV18, with D hard to call. DNA of the CDR3: TGTGCCAGCTCACTCGGATACCAAGAGACCCAGTACTTC. This sequence encodes CASSLGYQETQYF.